The next 27 T cell receptor beta chains were all read from a single sample in a study of cytomegalovirus exposure and HLA in healthy donors. Amplification used 60 Vbeta primers and 13 Jbeta primers. TCRdb's copy holds only in-frame clones and misses some; the assay was immunoSEQ multiplex PCR. Recorded here are tens of thousands of clones; the top ten clones represent over 9%. Source material: PBMCs. The receptors were gathered from a woman between 55 and 75 years old in good health and CMV-seropositive.

This chain joins TRBV9 and TRBJ1-3, with 8 bases fitting TRBD1. This CDR3 has 15 amino acids. From germline, CDR1 is SGDLS and CDR2 YYNGEE. J gave up 4 bases and V 3 bases, and 6 bases lay outside the gene matches. The CDR3 coding sequence is TGTGCCAGCAGCGCCCAGGGGGCCTTGGGAAACACCATATATTTT. Protein: CASSAQGALGNTIYF.

The chain is built from TRBV6-5 and TRBJ1-1; maybe TRBD1 (5 bases). The CDR3 contains 14 residues. Germline V gene lookup returns CDR1 MNHEY and CDR2 SVGAGI. Between the trimmed V and J ends, which lost 2 bases and 1 base, there was a span of 8 bases. The CDR3 here is CASSYRGKNTEAFF. The CDR3 DNA is TGTGCCAGCAGTTACAGGGGAAAGAACACTGAAGCTTTCTTT.

A note on this clone: The junction and the germline gene differ at one end; a read error may be behind it. This sample also contains other DNA sequences that code for the same CDR3. The chain couples TRBV28 to TRBJ1-6; TRBD1 might be the D (6 bases). Per germline, CDR1 MDHEN and CDR2 SYDVKM. The CDR3 loop spans 14 amino acids. The CDR3 nucleotides read TGTGCCAGCAGTTTGCACAGGGCCAATTCACCCCTACACTTT. It translates to CASSLHRANSPLHF.

The chain employs TRBV6-5 and TRBJ2-7; D unresolved. Germline V gene data show CDR1 as MNHEY and CDR2 as SVGAGI. Trimming removed 0 bases from V and 2 bases from J, with 8 bases in between. The CDR3 extends over 14 amino acids. The CDR3 nucleotides are TGTGCCAGCAGTTACTCTCACAGTACCTACGAGCAGTACTTC. Amino acid sequence: CASSYSHSTYEQYF.

The chain employs TRBV5-1 and TRBJ1-1; tentatively, D is TRBD1 (5 bases). There are 14 residues in the CDR3. Looked up from germline, CDR1 is SGHRS and CDR2 is YFSETQ. V shed 5 bases and J shed 0 bases, with 11 bases lying between them. The CDR3 sequence is CASRTVVMNTEAFF. The CDR3 bases are TGCGCCAGCAGGACAGTAGTCATGAACACTGAAGCTTTCTTT.

This chain connects TRBV5-1 to TRBJ2-2; D might be TRBD1 (5 bases). Germline V CDR1 and CDR2: SGHRS, YFSETQ. The CDR3 length is 15 residues. V was shortened by 1 base and J by 8 bases, with 15 bases between the two germline ends. CDR3 protein: CASSLLGQGQGELFF. The CDR3 DNA reads as TGCGCCAGCAGCTTGCTCGGGCAGGGCCAGGGGGAGCTGTTTTTT.

The V gene is TRBV6-5, the J gene TRBJ2-4; 7 bases align to TRBD2. Germline V gene sequence: CDR1 MNHEY, CDR2 SVGAGI. V shed 1 base and J 14 bases; nucleotides not matched to a gene: 2. This CDR3 is built from 11 residues. CDR3 coding DNA: TGTGCCAGCAGTTACTTAGGACTAGAGTACTTC. Encoded protein: CASSYLGLEYF.

This sequence joins TRBV18 and TRBJ2-2; D not resolved. CDR3 length: 15 amino acids. Trimming cost V 3 bases and J 3 bases, with 11 bases left between them. The V gene's germline CDR1 is KGHSH and CDR2 LQKENI. The DNA of the CDR3 is TGTGCCAGCTCACCGCCTGGCTTATACACCGGGGAGCTGTTTTTT. It yields the protein CASSPPGLYTGELFF.

Turning to this clone: A junction end diverges from the germline sequence, so it may reflect a read error. The chain joins TRBV2 to TRBJ1-1; 7 bases agree with TRBD1. The CDR3 covers 11 residues. The V gene's germline CDR1 is SNHLY and CDR2 FYNNEI. CDR3 residues: CASSVADEDRF. The CDR3 DNA follows: TGTGCCAGCAGTGTGGCGGATGAGGACAGGTTT.

This chain connects TRBV7-9 to TRBJ1-2, with 7 bases identical to TRBD1. J was trimmed by 4 bases and V by 5 bases; bases with no gene match: 7. Germline V CDR1 and CDR2: SEHNR, FQNEAQ (reference sequence). This CDR3 is built from 14 residues. The chain's CDR3 is CASSLSGDSYGYTF. The CDR3 coding sequence is TGTGCCAGCAGCCTCTCAGGGGACAGCTATGGCTACACCTTC.

V and J are TRBV29-1 and TRBJ2-7; the D gene is possibly TRBD2 (5 bases). The CDR3 length is 13 residues. The germline V gene has CDR1 SQVTM and CDR2 ANQGSEA. Trimming took off 3 bases at V and 0 bases at J, with 9 bases between the two ends. The CDR3, as DNA: TGCAGCGTTGACGAAGGGAGCTCCTACGAGCAGTACTTC. It yields the protein CSVDEGSSYEQYF.

This chain joins TRBV6-1 and TRBJ1-2; D may be TRBD1 (5 bases). The V gene lost 7 bases and the J gene lost 7 bases, with 25 bases spanning the gap. This CDR3 has 16 amino acids. CDR1 MNHNS and CDR2 SASEGT come from the germline V gene. CDR3 nucleotide sequence: TGTGCCAGCATTGAGGCCTTAGCTGCAAGGGGCCGTGGCTACACCTTC. Amino acids: CASIEALAARGRGYTF.

Comments on this clone: At one end, the junction sequence differs from germline, possibly due to a read error. Written as DNA, the CDR3 is TGCGCCGGCAGCCTCAGGGGAGGGCCCGAGCAGTACTTC. It encodes CAGSLRGGPEQYF. The rearrangement joins TRBV5-1 to TRBJ2-7; maybe TRBD2 (7 bases). In germline, CDR1 is SGHRS, CDR2 YFSETQ. The CDR3 loop spans 13 amino acids.

About this clone: The same CDR3 can be traced to other DNA sequences in this sample. This chain connects TRBV11-2 to TRBJ2-7; D unclear. Trimming left V 4 bases short and J 3 bases short, with 4 bases between. The CDR3 length is 11 residues. CDR1 SGHAT and CDR2 FQNNGV come from the germline V gene. In nucleotides, the CDR3 is TGTGCCAGCAGCTCCTTCTACGAGCAGTACTTC. It is translated as CASSSFYEQYF.

The J gene is TRBJ2-7, the V gene TRBV14, with 8 bases that match TRBD1. CDR3 length: 15 residues. Unmatched junction bases numbered 5, after V lost 2 bases and J lost 2 bases. The V gene's germline CDR1 is SGHDN and CDR2 FVKESK. This CDR3 reads CASSQYQGAAYEQYF. The CDR3, as DNA: TGTGCCAGCAGCCAATATCAGGGGGCTGCCTACGAGCAGTACTTC. The full variable domain, in which reference TRBV14 and TRBJ2-7 provide the parts outside the CDR3, is EAGVTQFPSHSVIEKGQTVTLRCDPISGHDNLYWYRRVMGKEIKFLLHFVKESKQDESGMPNNRFLAERTGGTYSTLKVQPAELEDSGVYFCASSQYQGAAYEQYFGPGTRLTVT.

The chain couples TRBV18 to TRBJ1-6, with D possibly being TRBD1 (6 bases). From germline, CDR1 is KGHSH and CDR2 LQKENI. The CDR3 spans 15 residues. V lost 2 bases, J lost 7 bases, and 12 bases lay in between. This CDR3 reads CASSPSGGVNSPLHF. Here the CDR3 DNA reads TGTGCCAGCTCACCATCGGGGGGCGTCAATTCACCCCTCCACTTT. Filled out from reference TRBV18 and TRBJ1-6, the complete variable domain reads NAGVMQNPRHLVRRRGQEARLRCSPMKGHSHVYWYRQLPEEGLKFMVYLQKENIIDESGMPKERFSAEFPKEGPSILRIQQVVRGDSAAYFCASSPSGGVNSPLHFGNGTRLTVT.

The genes are TRBV15 and TRBJ1-4; D gene uncertain. V was shortened by 0 bases and J by 5 bases, with 10 bases between the two germline ends. Per the germline V gene, CDR1 is LNHNV and CDR2 is YYDKDF (reference sequence). The CDR3 totals 15 residues. CDR3 protein: CATSRDAKENEKLFF. CDR3 DNA sequence: TGTGCCACCAGCAGAGATGCCAAGGAGAATGAAAAACTGTTTTTT.

The genes are TRBV21-1 and TRBJ1-4. TRBV21-1 represents a pseudogene. This CDR3 is 16 amino acids long. The CDR3 bases are TGTGCCAGCAGCAAAAAGAGGCCGACAACTAATGAAAAACTGTTTTTT. This encodes CASSKKRPTTNEKLFF.

The chain is built from TRBV13 and TRBJ1-1, with TRBD1 matching over 7 bases. CDR3 length: 14 amino acids. The V gene's germline CDR1 is PRHDT and CDR2 FYEKMQ (reference sequence). Losses at the gene ends were 1 base for V and 5 bases for J; bases not matched to a gene: 4. The CDR3 is CASSLETGWTEAFF. The DNA for the CDR3 is TGTGCCAGCAGCTTAGAGACAGGGTGGACTGAAGCTTTCTTT. The whole variable domain, remainder taken from reference TRBV13 and TRBJ1-1, is AAGVIQSPRHLIKEKRETATLKCYPIPRHDTVYWYQQGPGQDPQFLISFYEKMQSDKGSIPDRFSAQQFSDYHSELNMSSLELGDSALYFCASSLETGWTEAFFGQGTRLTVV.

The rearrangement uses TRBV5-4 and TRBJ1-2; 9 bases agree with TRBD1. This CDR3 spans 15 amino acids. The V gene's germline CDR1 is SGHNT and CDR2 YYREEE (reference sequence). V trimming: 1 base; J trimming: 0 bases; junction bases outside the gene matches: 1. CDR3 coding DNA: TGTGCCAGCAGCTTGAGGACAGGGGCTAACTATGGCTACACCTTC. Its protein product is CASSLRTGANYGYTF.

The chain joins TRBV10-3 to TRBJ2-7, with a possible D match to TRBD2 (6 bases). Germline assignment: CDR1 ENHRY and CDR2 SYGVKD. The CDR3 consists of 14 residues. V lost 10 bases and J 0 bases, leaving 16 bases between the germline ends. CDR3 loop: CATGNRGNSYEQYF. CDR3 DNA sequence: TGTGCCACAGGGAATCGGGGGAACTCCTACGAGCAGTACTTC.

The gene calls are TRBV5-1 and TRBJ1-2; 8 bases line up with TRBD1. Germline CDR1 and CDR2: SGHRS and YFSETQ. Trimming cost V 4 bases and J 8 bases; bases outside gene matches: 7. The CDR3 totals 13 residues. The DNA of the CDR3 is TGCGCCAGCAGCCCGGACAGGGTGGAAGGCTACACCTTC. This gives the protein CASSPDRVEGYTF.

The genes are TRBV11-3 and TRBJ2-7, with a possible D match to TRBD2 (5 bases). Trimming shortened V by 3 bases and J by 3 bases, and 12 bases separated the two germline ends. Germline V CDR1 and CDR2: SGHNT, YENEEA. The CDR3 length is 14 residues. The CDR3 nucleotides read TGTGCCAGCAGCTTGAGGGCGGAGTACTACGAGCAGTACTTC. Its protein product is CASSLRAEYYEQYF.

The chain couples TRBV6-5 to TRBJ1-1; TRBD1 might be the D (5 bases). Germline CDR1 MNHEY, CDR2 SVGAGI. Trimming took 7 bases from V and 4 from J, leaving 16 bases between them. This CDR3 has 14 residues. For the CDR3, the DNA is TGTGCCAGCAACCGGGGGTTTGGAGGCACTGAAGCTTTCTTT. Encoded protein: CASNRGFGGTEAFF.

The chain uses TRBV11-2 and TRBJ2-3; D unresolved. This CDR3 contains 14 residues. V lost 1 base, J lost 3 bases, and 8 bases lay in between. CDR1 is SGHAT, CDR2 FQNNGV, per germline. CDR3 nucleotides: TGTGCCAGCAGCTTAGTCCTTTCGACAGATACGCAGTATTTT. Its protein product is CASSLVLSTDTQYF.

The chain employs TRBV18 and TRBJ1-2; TRBD1 might be the D (6 bases). Per germline, CDR1 KGHSH and CDR2 LQKENI. Trimming cost V 3 bases and J 4 bases, with 9 bases left between them. The CDR3 loop spans 13 amino acids. The CDR3: CASSPTGIYGYTF. The CDR3, as DNA: TGTGCCAGCTCACCTACAGGGATCTATGGCTACACCTTC.

The J gene is TRBJ1-1, the V gene TRBV11-3, with D uncertain. The CDR3 loop spans 13 amino acids. V lost 1 base to trimming and J lost 1 base, with 4 bases between them. Germline V CDR1 and CDR2: SGHNT, YENEEA. The CDR3 protein is CASSLGPNTEAFF. In DNA form, the CDR3 reads TGTGCCAGCAGCTTAGGGCCGAACACTGAAGCTTTCTTT. Full variable domain (remainder filled in from reference TRBV11-3 and TRBJ1-1): EAGVVQSPRYKIIEKKQPVAFWCNPISGHNTLYWYLQNLGQGPELLIRYENEEAVDDSQLPKDRFSAERLKGVDSTLKIQPAELGDSAVYLCASSLGPNTEAFFGQGTRLTVV.